The 19 T cell receptor beta chains below were found in one sample sequenced in a study of blood T cell repertoires in COVID-19 (dated by TCRdb to about 2020). The library was produced with the immunoSEQ multiplex PCR assay. Here the immuneACCESS table is served through TCRdb, limited to in-frame sequences with V and J called. Missing clones are a known gap in these copies; in checked studies unresolved V genes cover under half, and the rest lacks a known reason. Recorded for this sample are 300,000 to 450,000 clones; about 90% of them occurred a single time. 1% to 1.5% of the sample lies in the top ten. Material for sequencing was PBMCs or T cells enriched from blood (not recorded which). These receptors all come from a man younger than 45 who had recovered from COVID-19.

As DNA, the CDR3 is TGTGCCAGCAGTGGGGGGGCGGGAGAAAAACTGTTTTTT. Translated, it gives CASSGGAGEKLFF. The rearrangement joins TRBV12-3 or TRBV12-4 to TRBJ1-4, with a weak D call TRBD1 (6 bases). CDR3 length: 13 amino acids. The V end lost 5 bases, the J end lost 8 bases, and 12 bases lay between the germline ends.

The rearrangement uses TRBV19 and TRBJ2-3; the D gene is possibly TRBD1 (6 bases). The CDR3 covers 15 residues. Looked up from germline, CDR1 is LNHDA and CDR2 is SQIVND (reference sequence). Trimming stripped 5 bases from V and 0 bases from J, with 12 bases between. Here the CDR3 reads CASSPQGSSTDTQYF. DNA for the CDR3: TGTGCCAGTAGTCCACAGGGATCTAGCACAGATACGCAGTATTTT.

The J gene is TRBJ2-5, the V gene TRBV7-2, with 13 bases aligning to TRBD2. J was trimmed by 0 bases and V by 7 bases; bases with no gene match: 5. The length of the CDR3 is 16 residues. Germline CDR1 reads SGHTA; CDR2 reads FQGNSA. The CDR3 DNA sequence: TGTGCCAGCACCACGACTAGCGGGGGGTACCAAGAGACCCAGTACTTC. Translated: CASTTTSGGYQETQYF.

The rearrangement uses TRBV3-1 (or the pseudogene TRBV3-2) and TRBJ2-1, with 11 bases that match TRBD2. Germline lookup yields CDR1 LGHDT and CDR2 YNNKEL (reference sequence). J gave up 3 bases and V 2 bases, and 6 bases lay outside the gene matches. The CDR3 covers 17 residues. CDR3 DNA sequence: TGTGCCAGCAGCCAACACTTCGGGACTAGCGGCTACAATGAGCAGTTCTTC. It translates to CASSQHFGTSGYNEQFF.

The rearrangement links TRBV27 to TRBJ1-1, with TRBD1 identical over 7 bases. Looked up from germline, CDR1 is MNHEY and CDR2 is SMNVEV (reference sequence). V lost 5 bases, J lost 3 bases, and 6 bases stayed unmatched. This CDR3 spans 14 amino acids. DNA for the CDR3: TGTGCCAGCAGTAAGGGACAGTACTACACTGAAGCTTTCTTT. Protein product: CASSKGQYYTEAFF.

V is TRBV19 and J is TRBJ2-3; 7 positions match TRBD1. Germline-derived CDR1 and CDR2 are LNHDA and SQIVND (reference sequence). The trim removed 8 bases at V and 7 bases at J, leaving 15 bases unmatched. The CDR3 has 15 amino acids. The CDR3 loop is CASANPGQQKYTQYF. In nucleotides, the CDR3 is TGTGCCAGTGCGAATCCGGGACAGCAAAAATATACGCAGTATTTT.

The rearrangement links TRBV2 to TRBJ2-3, with 10 bases aligning to TRBD2. The V segment lost 7 bases and the J segment 1 base; nucleotides outside the gene matches: 5. From germline, CDR1 is SNHLY and CDR2 FYNNEI. The CDR3 has 15 amino acids. CDR3 loop: CASTIGLAGTDTQYF. Written as DNA, the CDR3 is TGTGCCAGCACCATAGGACTAGCGGGCACAGATACGCAGTATTTT.

The V gene is TRBV6-5, the J gene TRBJ1-2, with D unclear. The CDR3 loop spans 15 amino acids. V shed 0 bases and J shed 7 bases, with 15 bases lying between them. The germline CDR1 and CDR2 sequences are MNHEY and SVGAGI. The chain's CDR3 is CASSYSGGPAAGYTF. The CDR3 region has the DNA TGTGCCAGCAGTTACTCGGGTGGCCCGGCGGCTGGCTACACCTTC.

The J gene is TRBJ1-2, the V gene TRBV19; D gene uncertain. The CDR3 runs 12 residues. Germline V gene data show CDR1 as LNHDA and CDR2 as SQIVND (reference sequence). V lost 3 bases, J lost 13 bases, and 15 bases lay in between. This CDR3 reads CASSIPPAGSTF. The CDR3 nucleotides read TGTGCCAGTAGTATCCCCCCAGCGGGAAGCACCTTC.

This sequence joins TRBV5-4 and TRBJ2-3; possibly TRBD1 for D (5 bases). CDR1 is SGHNT, CDR2 YYREEE, per germline (reference sequence). CDR3 length equals 14 residues. The germline V and J ends were trimmed by 4 bases and 1 base, with 10 bases remaining between them. The CDR3 protein is CASSLGVGTDTQYF. Written as DNA, the CDR3 is TGTGCCAGCAGCCTAGGGGTCGGCACAGATACGCAGTATTTT.

The chain employs TRBV6-1 and TRBJ2-7, with TRBD1 matching 7 bases. Losses at the gene ends were 1 base for V and 7 bases for J; bases not matched to a gene: 4. The CDR3 totals 13 residues. The germline CDR1 and CDR2 sequences are MNHNS and SASEGT. The CDR3 DNA reads TGTGCCAGCAGTGAAGGACAGGGATGGGAGCAGTACTTC. Translating gives CASSEGQGWEQYF.

The chain uses TRBV24-1 and TRBJ1-1; D is perhaps TRBD1 (6 bases). This CDR3 is built from 13 residues. Per the germline V gene, CDR1 is KGHDR and CDR2 is SFDVKD. Trimming removed 7 bases at V and 7 bases at J, with 15 bases between. CDR3 protein: CATRGGEGGEAFF. The CDR3 coding sequence is TGTGCCACCAGGGGAGGGGAGGGGGGTGAAGCTTTCTTT.

The gene calls are TRBV2 and TRBJ1-1; unclear D gene. The CDR3 consists of 13 residues. V gave up 4 bases and J gave up 7 bases, with 13 bases separating them. Germline lookup yields CDR1 SNHLY and CDR2 FYNNEI. CDR3 in amino acids: CASSVGRGIEAFF. CDR3 in DNA: TGTGCCAGCAGTGTGGGCCGCGGGATTGAAGCTTTCTTT. Looking up the rest from reference TRBV2 and TRBJ1-1 gives the full variable domain: EPEVTQTPSHQVTQMGQEVILRCVPISNHLYFYWYRQILGQKVEFLVSFYNNEISEKSEIFDDQFSVERPDGSNFTLKIRSTKLEDSAMYFCASSVGRGIEAFFGQGTRLTVV.

V usage is TRBV19 and J usage is TRBJ1-1; no clear D. In germline, CDR1 is LNHDA, CDR2 SQIVND (reference sequence). This CDR3 spans 13 amino acids. The V end was cut by 4 bases, the J end by 2 bases, with 8 bases between. CDR3 in DNA: TGTGCCAGTAGTACACAATTTAACACTGAAGCTTTCTTT. Translation: CASSTQFNTEAFF. Based on the CDR3 plus reference TRBV19 and TRBJ1-1, the full variable domain is DGGITQSPKYLFRKEGQNVTLSCEQNLNHDAMYWYRQDPGQGLRLIYYSQIVNDFQKGDIAEGYSVSREKKESFPLTVTSAQKNPTAFYLCASSTQFNTEAFFGQGTRLTVV.

V usage is TRBV7-8 and J usage is TRBJ2-7; D perhaps matches TRBD1 (5 bases). V dropped 5 bases and J dropped 4 bases, with 9 bases sitting between them. From germline, CDR1 is SGHVS and CDR2 FQNEAQ. The CDR3 totals 12 residues. The CDR3 here is CASSLTEYEQYF. The CDR3, as DNA: TGTGCCAGCAGCCTGACAGAGTACGAGCAGTACTTC. Using reference TRBV7-8 and TRBJ2-7 for the parts outside the CDR3, the full variable domain is GAGVSQSPRYKVAKRGQDVALRCDPISGHVSLFWYQQALGQGPEFLTYFQNEAQLDKSGLPSDRFFAERPEGSVSTLKIQRTQQEDSAVYLCASSLTEYEQYFGPGTRLTVT.

The genes are TRBV3-1 (or the pseudogene TRBV3-2) and TRBJ2-2, with a possible D match to TRBD2 (6 bases). The germline V gene has CDR1 LGHDT and CDR2 YNNKEL (reference sequence). Trimming stripped 3 bases from V and 2 bases from J, with 25 bases between. The CDR3 sequence is 20 residues long. In DNA form, the CDR3 reads TGTGCCAGCAGCCAGGAATCTCGGGGGACCCCATCTATAAACACCGGGGAGCTGTTTTTT. The encoded protein is CASSQESRGTPSINTGELFF.

This chain links TRBV25-1 with TRBJ2-1, with 10 bases aligning to TRBD2. J lost 6 bases, V lost 4 bases, and 12 bases had no gene match. Germline assignment: CDR1 MGHDK and CDR2 SYGVNS. CDR3 length: 17 residues. The CDR3: CASSVAGGSSFFNEQFF. In nucleotides, the CDR3 is TGTGCCAGCAGTGTAGCGGGGGGCTCCTCATTTTTCAATGAGCAGTTCTTC.

This rearrangement joins TRBV7-9 to TRBJ2-7; the D is unclear. Per germline, CDR1 SEHNR and CDR2 FQNEAQ (reference sequence). V was cut by 2 bases and J by 3 bases, with 11 bases left in between. This CDR3 is 14 amino acids long. CDR3: CASSLPSTLYEQYF. CDR3 coding DNA: TGTGCCAGCAGCTTACCCTCGACACTCTACGAGCAGTACTTC.

This chain links TRBV5-4 with TRBJ1-1; weak D call: TRBD1 (6 bases). CDR1 and CDR2 from the germline V gene are SGHNT and YYREEE (reference sequence). This CDR3 contains 14 residues. V was clipped by 6 bases and J by 0 bases, with 12 bases between them. The CDR3, as DNA: TGTGCCAGCAAGGCCAGGGGACTGAACACTGAAGCTTTCTTT. This gives the protein CASKARGLNTEAFF.